Listed below are T cell receptor beta chains from one sample, sequenced in a study of T cell clusters in autoimmune cytopenias. TCRdb reworked the multiplex PCR reads into one entry per CDR3 protein, no DNA. This sample's clone table lists approximately 8,800 distinct CDR3 sequences. Sequences were obtained from peripheral blood. Receptor source: a human donor with an autoimmune cytopenia or autoimmune hepatitis (not recorded which). CDR3s include the opening cysteine and the closing phenylalanine or tryptophan. Clone size, where shown, is once, few, many, or a class for clones that have expanded.

V gene	J gene	clone size	CDR3 protein
TRBV6-5	TRBJ2-7	medium-sized	CASSWAALRGEQYF
TRBV20-1	TRBJ2-3	NA	CSARAPGQGVWDTQYF
TRBV6-5	TRBJ1-5	NA	CASSPRVGSGDQPQHF
TRBV4-1	TRBJ2-1	NA	CASSQDRAGAYNEQFF
TRBV13	TRBJ2-7	NA	CASSRLGGVLGEQYF
TRBV12-3/TRBV12-4	TRBJ1-1	NA	CASSFLGGVNTEAFF
TRBV19	TRBJ1-2	medium-sized	CASSIYRGQEGYTF
TRBV6-5	TRBJ2-5	medium-sized	CASNDSDGGETQYF
TRBV7-2	TRBJ2-2	NA	CASSLVPGLGLANTGELFF
TRBV27	TRBJ2-3	NA	CASGGSQPDTQYF
TRBV6-5	TRBJ1-5	medium-sized	CASRRMAGGSNQPQHF
TRBV30	TRBJ2-7	medium-sized	CAWNDRRSGYEQYF
TRBV2	TRBJ2-7	NA	CAATTTSFYEQYF
TRBV12-3/TRBV12-4	TRBJ1-2	NA	CASSGFYGNYGYTF
TRBV10-2	TRBJ2-6	NA	CASSDWAPSSGANVLTF
TRBV30	TRBJ2-1	NA	CAWARDSNNEQFF
TRBV7-4	TRBJ2-1	NA	CASSLGTERDNEQFF
TRBV6-6	TRBJ1-2	NA	CASSPGVRYTF
TRBV5-1	TRBJ2-1	NA	CASSFAANEQFF
TRBV6-1	TRBJ1-5	NA	CASSALPRQGGQPQHF
TRBV27	TRBJ1-2	medium-sized	CASSRDRDSYGYTF
TRBV6-5	TRBJ1-1	NA	CASRRDRSNTEAFF
TRBV18	TRBJ2-1	NA	CASSPTGDEQFF
TRBV6-5	TRBJ2-5	NA	CASSFTDRMETQYF
TRBV18	TRBJ1-6	medium-sized	CASSRAQDSPLHF
TRBV20-1	TRBJ2-2	NA	CSAVRRVNTGELFF